The clone carrying this TCR beta chain was recorded at least ten times. The V segment lost 2 bases and the J segment 6 bases; nucleotides outside the gene matches: 2. From germline, CDR1 is MDHEN and CDR2 SYDVKM. The CDR3 is 14 amino acids. This record comes from a study of T-cell memory formation after mild COVID-19. Study overall: TCR clusters were largely donor specific.

Amplification by 5'RACE using constant-segment primers produced TCR alpha and TCR beta cDNA libraries that carried sample barcodes and UMIs. TCRdb processed the 5' RACE reads anew with MiXCR; each CDR3 protein has one entry. The sample holds 350,000 or so distinct CDR3 sequences, around 13% seen once. This sequence was found in a man aged 18 to 29 who had mild COVID-19 (a few samples of this study predate the infection). Cell type and time point are not known. Input material: PBMCs or a T cell subset sorted from them (not recorded which). The chain combines TRBV28 with TRBJ2-2; 8 bases align to TRBD2. The CDR3 here is CASSLGAGAGELFF. As DNA, the CDR3 is TGTGCCAGCAGTTTAGGAGCGGGAGCCGGGGAGCTGTTTTTT.